These 32 T cell receptor beta chains originate from one sample sequenced in a study of blood T cell repertoires in COVID-19. Using immunoSEQ multiplex PCR, the repertoire was profiled, and TCRdb retains in-frame clones only, with some absent. There are 140,000 to 150,000 clones in the sample; 84% occur only once, and about 39% lies in the top ten. The sequenced sample consisted of peripheral blood. Receptors originate from a human donor in a cohort sampled during active COVID-19.

V and J are TRBV4-3 and TRBJ2-1; TRBD2 aligns across 9 bases. The trim removed 1 base at V and 9 bases at J, leaving 10 bases unmatched. Germline CDR1 reads LGHNA; CDR2 reads YSLEER. CDR3 length equals 16 residues. The CDR3 spells CASSQALAGWSSEQFF. The DNA for the CDR3 is TGCGCCAGCAGCCAAGCCCTAGCGGGGTGGTCCAGTGAGCAGTTCTTC.

The rearrangement joins TRBV3-1 (or the pseudogene TRBV3-2) to TRBJ2-2, with a tentative D call TRBD1 (5 bases). Per the germline V gene, CDR1 is LGHDT and CDR2 is YNNKEL (reference sequence). V was pared by 4 bases and J by 1 base, with 10 bases between. The CDR3 runs to 15 residues. This chain's CDR3 is CASSRGELNTGELFF. The DNA of the CDR3 is TGTGCCAGCAGCCGGGGCGAATTGAACACCGGGGAGCTGTTTTTT.

The V and J genes are TRBV4-3 and TRBJ1-1, with a tentative D call TRBD1 (5 bases). The V end was cut by 0 bases, the J end by 8 bases, with 13 bases between. The CDR3 covers 14 residues. CDR1 is LGHNA, CDR2 YSLEER, per germline. This CDR3 is CASSQEAGRKEAFF. CDR3 in DNA: TGCGCCAGCAGCCAAGAGGCGGGGCGGAAGGAAGCTTTCTTT.

The chain recombines TRBV6-2 or TRBV6-3 with TRBJ2-7, with 10 bases matching TRBD2. CDR3 size: 14 residues. Germline assignment: CDR1 MNHEY and CDR2 SVGEGT. V gave up 2 bases and J gave up 10 bases; unmatched junction bases: 8. This CDR3 reads CASSYDGSGGPQYF. In DNA form, the CDR3 reads TGTGCCAGCAGTTACGATGGTAGCGGGGGGCCCCAGTACTTC.

V usage is TRBV5-1 and J usage is TRBJ2-3; D may be TRBD1 (6 bases). In germline, CDR1 is SGHRS, CDR2 YFSETQ. The V end lost 7 bases, the J end lost 0 bases, and 9 bases lay between the germline ends. The CDR3 runs to 13 residues. The CDR3 bases are TGCGCCAGCCAGGACAGAAGCACAGATACGCAGTATTTT. Translation gives CASQDRSTDTQYF.

The rearrangement links TRBV6-2 or TRBV6-3 to TRBJ1-5; TRBD1 agrees at 11 bases. This CDR3 comprises 17 residues. Looked up from germline, CDR1 is MNHEY and CDR2 is SVGEGT. The V gene end was trimmed by 6 bases and the J gene end by 6 bases; junction bases not matched to a gene: 13. The DNA for the CDR3 is TGTGCCAGCAGCCCCCGGACAGGGGGCGAGAGGGTTCAGCCCCAGCATTTT. Protein product: CASSPRTGGERVQPQHF.

This clone was observed a few times. The chain joins TRBV5-6 to TRBJ1-2, with 7 bases fitting TRBD1. The V and J ends lost 0 bases and 8 bases, in that order; junction bases with no gene match: 16. The length of the CDR3 is 17 residues. Germline V gene lookup returns CDR1 SGHDT and CDR2 YYEEEE. The CDR3 loop reads CASSLEGWDSPLGGYTF. The CDR3 DNA reads TGTGCCAGCAGCTTGGAGGGGTGGGACAGCCCCCTTGGAGGCTACACCTTC.

This clone was detected once. The chain recombines TRBV5-4 with TRBJ2-3; D is perhaps TRBD1 (7 bases). Trimming removed 3 bases at V and 3 bases at J, with 11 bases between. CDR3 length: 14 residues. CDR1 is SGHNT and CDR2 is YYREEE in the germline V gene (reference sequence). The CDR3 loop is CASSSAGGTDTQYF. The DNA of the CDR3 is TGTGCCAGCAGCTCTGCAGGGGGGACAGATACGCAGTATTTT.

V is TRBV2 and J is TRBJ2-2, with D maybe TRBD1 (5 bases). The V end lost 6 bases, the J end lost 2 bases, and 10 bases lay between the germline ends. CDR1 and CDR2 from the germline V gene are SNHLY and FYNNEI. The CDR3 length is 14 residues. In DNA form, the CDR3 reads TGTGCCAGCAGATTCGACAGAAACACCGGGGAGCTGTTTTTT. This sequence encodes CASRFDRNTGELFF.

This chain links TRBV30 with TRBJ1-4; no reliable D call. The CDR3 has 14 amino acids. From germline, CDR1 is GTSNPN and CDR2 SVGIG (reference sequence). Trimming took 2 bases from V and 7 from J, leaving 14 bases between them. The DNA for the CDR3 is TGTGCCTGGAGTCGGGATTTCGGAGGTGAAAAACTGTTTTTT. This codes for CAWSRDFGGEKLFF.

This sequence joins TRBV18 and TRBJ1-4; 10 bases fit TRBD1. The V gene end was trimmed by 3 bases and the J gene end by 8 bases; junction bases not matched to a gene: 6. Germline V gives CDR1 KGHSH, CDR2 LQKENI. The length of the CDR3 is 15 residues. The CDR3 reads CASSPDRTGGEKLFF. CDR3 in DNA: TGTGCCAGCTCACCCGACCGGACAGGGGGAGAAAAACTGTTTTTT. Using reference TRBV18 and TRBJ1-4 for the parts outside the CDR3, the full variable domain is NAGVMQNPRHLVRRRGQEARLRCSPMKGHSHVYWYRQLPEEGLKFMVYLQKENIIDESGMPKERFSAEFPKEGPSILRIQQVVRGDSAAYFCASSPDRTGGEKLFFGSGTQLSVL.

The CDR3 spells CASSQREGVRDEQYF. The CDR3 DNA reads TGCGCCAGCAGCCAAAGGGAGGGGGTGCGAGACGAGCAGTACTTC. V gene TRBV4-1 combines with J gene TRBJ2-7, with a possible D match to TRBD2 (7 bases). Trimming shortened V by 2 bases and J by 5 bases, and 16 bases separated the two germline ends. The CDR3 consists of 15 residues. Looked up from germline, CDR1 is MGHRA and CDR2 is YSYEKL.

The sample holds one count of this clone. The V gene is TRBV18, the J gene TRBJ1-2; 10 nucleotides agree with TRBD1. This CDR3 contains 17 residues. J was trimmed by 5 bases and V by 3 bases; bases with no gene match: 12. Germline V CDR1 and CDR2: KGHSH, LQKENI. CDR3 DNA sequence: TGTGCCAGCTCACCGCCTAACGGACAGGGGGGGGAATATGGCTACACCTTC. As protein: CASSPPNGQGGEYGYTF.

This chain connects TRBV9 to TRBJ1-1, with D perhaps TRBD1 (6 bases). V was pared by 2 bases and J by 0 bases, with 8 bases between. Germline V gives CDR1 SGDLS, CDR2 YYNGEE. The CDR3 extends over 14 amino acids. The CDR3 loop is CASSVRDMNTEAFF. DNA for the CDR3: TGTGCCAGCAGCGTCCGGGACATGAACACTGAAGCTTTCTTT.

The chain joins TRBV18 to TRBJ1-5; D possibly corresponds to TRBD1 (6 bases). V gave up 4 bases and J gave up 0 bases, with 7 bases separating them. The length of the CDR3 is 14 residues. Germline CDR1 reads KGHSH; CDR2 reads LQKENI. CDR3 bases: TGTGCCAGCTCACTGGGACATAGCAATCAGCCCCAGCATTTT. Its translation is CASSLGHSNQPQHF.

This sequence joins TRBV12-3 or TRBV12-4 and TRBJ1-2; 7 nucleotides match TRBD1. The CDR3 spans 13 residues. J was trimmed by 4 bases and V by 6 bases; bases with no gene match: 5. The CDR3 nucleotides are TGTGCCAGCAGAGCAGGGGGTAGCTATGGCTACACCTTC. It is translated as CASRAGGSYGYTF.

The chain combines TRBV5-1 with TRBJ2-7; TRBD2 might be the D (6 bases). V gave up 1 base and J gave up 4 bases, with 12 bases separating them. CDR1 is SGHRS, CDR2 YFSETQ, per germline. This CDR3 has 14 amino acids. The CDR3 loop is CASSLISRGYEQYF. CDR3 coding DNA: TGCGCCAGCAGCTTGATCAGTCGGGGGTACGAGCAGTACTTC.

The chain joins TRBV29-1 to TRBJ1-2, with D unresolved. Trimming pared 1 base from V and 8 bases from J, leaving 14 bases between. Germline CDR1 SQVTM, CDR2 ANQGSEA. The CDR3 loop spans 13 amino acids. CDR3 in amino acids: CSVEVVRGRGYTF. The CDR3, as DNA: TGCAGCGTTGAAGTGGTCCGAGGTAGAGGCTACACCTTC.

This clone was observed a single time. The V call is TRBV3-1 (or the pseudogene TRBV3-2), the J call TRBJ1-2; no firm D call. CDR3 length: 14 residues. V was pared by 4 bases and J by 4 bases, with 13 bases between. The germline CDR1 and CDR2 sequences are LGHDT and YNNKEL (reference sequence). The CDR3 DNA reads as TGTGCCAGCAGCCCGCGGACGGACTCCTATGGCTACACCTTC. It yields the protein CASSPRTDSYGYTF.

CDR3 sequence reads: CASSLRDRGGGYTF. In nucleotides, the CDR3 is TGTGCCAGCAGCCTAAGGGACAGGGGAGGTGGCTACACCTTC. The chain joins TRBV7-9 to TRBJ1-2; 10 nucleotides agree with TRBD1. V lost 5 bases to trimming and J lost 7 bases; unmatched junction nucleotides: 7. This CDR3 has 14 amino acids. The germline V gene has CDR1 SEHNR and CDR2 FQNEAQ (reference sequence).

The gene calls are TRBV28 and TRBJ2-7, with 8 nucleotides matching TRBD2. Germline CDR1 reads MDHEN; CDR2 reads SYDVKM. Trimming at V came to 4 bases and at J to 3 bases, leaving 11 bases not matched to a gene. The CDR3 extends over 16 amino acids. The CDR3 sequence is CASSSGGAGGVYEQYF. The CDR3 bases are TGTGCCAGCAGTTCGGGTGGGGCGGGGGGAGTCTACGAGCAGTACTTC.

The genes are TRBV27 and TRBJ2-2; the D gene is possibly TRBD2 (6 bases). Trimming cost V 7 bases and J 5 bases, with 20 bases left between them. Looked up from germline, CDR1 is MNHEY and CDR2 is SMNVEV (reference sequence). There are 16 residues in the CDR3. The CDR3 sequence is CASTPRGVGLTGELFF. The CDR3 DNA reads TGTGCCAGCACCCCCCGCGGGGTAGGGCTGACCGGGGAGCTGTTTTTT.

Of note for this clone: A junction end diverges from the germline sequence, so it may reflect a read error. This chain's CDR3 is CASSVTSGGTDTQYF. The CDR3 coding sequence is TGTGCCAGCAGCGTAACTAGCGGGGGGACAGATACGCAGTATTTT. The chain is built from TRBV7-3 and TRBJ2-3, with 12 bases identical to TRBD2. Germline values: CDR1 SGHTA, CDR2 FQGTGA. CDR3 length: 15 amino acids. Full variable domain (outside the CDR3, taken from reference TRBV7-3 and TRBJ2-3): GAGVSQTPSNKVTEKGKYVELRCDPISGHTALYWYRQSLGQGPEFLIYFQGTGAADDSGLPNDRFFAVRPEGSVSTLKIQRTERGDSAVYLCASSVTSGGTDTQYFGPGTRLTVL.

The chain links TRBV9 to TRBJ1-5, with 8 bases that match TRBD1. Trimming cost V 3 bases and J 5 bases; bases outside gene matches: 10. This CDR3 spans 16 amino acids. The germline CDR1 and CDR2 sequences are SGDLS and YYNGEE. DNA for the CDR3: TGTGCCAGCAGCGCGGGCGGACAGGGTGGAGATCAGCCCCAGCATTTT. Its translation is CASSAGGQGGDQPQHF.

The rearrangement joins TRBV7-2 to TRBJ2-1, with 8 bases fitting TRBD1. CDR1 is SGHTA, CDR2 FQGNSA, per germline. V lost 1 base to trimming and J lost 7 bases; unmatched junction nucleotides: 6. The CDR3 length is 15 residues. The CDR3 reads CASSLVSGGGNEQFF. CDR3 DNA sequence: TGTGCCAGCAGCTTAGTGTCAGGGGGCGGGAATGAGCAGTTCTTC. Full variable domain (missing parts from reference TRBV7-2 and TRBJ2-1): GAGVSQSPSNKVTEKGKDVELRCDPISGHTALYWYRQSLGQGLEFLIYFQGNSAPDKSGLPSDRFSAERTGGSVSTLTIQRTQQEDSAVYLCASSLVSGGGNEQFFGPGTRLTVL.

V usage is TRBV11-3 and J usage is TRBJ2-3; maybe TRBD1 (5 bases). The V end lost 1 base, the J end lost 5 bases, and 16 bases lay between the germline ends. Germline CDR1 SGHNT, CDR2 YENEEA. This CDR3 is 16 amino acids long. CDR3 amino acids: CASSLGFGAQRDTQYF. In DNA form, the CDR3 reads TGTGCCAGCAGCTTAGGTTTTGGGGCGCAAAGAGATACGCAGTATTTT.

The table lists this clone with a count of one. The chain carries TRBV5-1 and TRBJ2-2, with D unclear. This CDR3 region has 18 residues. Germline CDR1 and CDR2: SGHRS and YFSETQ. V dropped 1 base and J dropped 0 bases, with 16 bases sitting between them. CDR3 nucleotides: TGCGCCAGCAGCTTGAACGTCCATGGCGGCTCGAACACCGGGGAGCTGTTTTTT. Protein product: CASSLNVHGGSNTGELFF.

This clone was observed a single time. This chain uses TRBV18 with TRBJ1-5; D is undetermined. This CDR3 is 14 amino acids long. Trimming left V 2 bases short and J 2 bases short, with 7 bases between. CDR1 is KGHSH, CDR2 LQKENI, per germline. CDR3 DNA sequence: TGTGCCAGCTCACCAGCAGGTGGCAATCAGCCCCAGCATTTT. Residues: CASSPAGGNQPQHF.

The rearrangement links TRBV10-3 to TRBJ1-2; TRBD1 aligns across 8 bases. V was pared by 6 bases and J by 8 bases, with 5 bases of the junction left unmatched. This CDR3 spans 12 amino acids. Germline loops: CDR1 ENHRY, CDR2 SYGVKD. The CDR3: CAISGQGVGYTF. The CDR3 DNA reads TGTGCCATCAGCGGACAGGGAGTCGGCTACACCTTC.

The rearrangement uses TRBV7-6 and TRBJ1-5; D is perhaps TRBD1 (5 bases). V gave up 4 bases and J gave up 1 base, with 14 bases separating them. The CDR3 covers 16 residues. The V gene's germline CDR1 is SGHVS and CDR2 FNYEAQ. The CDR3 bases are TGTGCCAGCAGCTCGGGGACGGGAGAGAGCAATCAGCCCCAGCATTTT. It yields the protein CASSSGTGESNQPQHF.

V and J are TRBV19 and TRBJ2-2; TRBD2 matches at 7 bases. This CDR3 region has 17 residues. Unmatched junction bases numbered 7, after V lost 3 bases and J lost 0 bases. Germline CDR1 is LNHDA and CDR2 is SQIVND (reference sequence). In nucleotides, the CDR3 is TGTGCCAGTAGTATTCGGAGGGCGGGAGCGAACACCGGGGAGCTGTTTTTT. The encoded protein is CASSIRRAGANTGELFF.

This chain uses TRBV6-4 with TRBJ2-7; D is perhaps TRBD1 (7 bases). CDR1 MRHNA and CDR2 SNTAGT come from the germline V gene. This CDR3 contains 15 residues. V lost 5 bases and J lost 4, with 18 bases in between. In DNA, the CDR3 is TGTGCCAGCAGTCCCCCCCGGAGGGGGCGGTACGAGCAGTACTTC. This encodes CASSPPRRGRYEQYF.